The source of this T cell receptor (beta chain) is a study of CXCR3-negative and CXCR3-positive naive CD8 T cells. The method, 5' RACE with UMI labels, was used to prepare the TRB cDNA libraries. TCRdb reprocessed the 5' RACE reads and reports one entry per CDR3 protein, with no DNA. The sample totals about 39,000 distinct CDR3 sequences. Germline V gives CDR1 MNHEY, CDR2 SVGAGI. This CDR3 comprises 13 residues. This TCR was recovered from a human donor in good health. Some clones in this sample may be carry-over from other donors' samples. Sequences were obtained from memory CD8+ T cells from blood. The chain recombines TRBV6-5 with TRBJ2-7. CDR3 loop: CASRPTGDYEQYF.